This is a list of T cell receptor beta chains from one sample in a study of T cell responses to AZD1222 COVID-19 vaccine. Libraries were prepared by immunoSEQ multiplex PCR; TCRdb keeps only in-frame clonotypes and omits some of them. The table lists about 180,000 clones, more than 80% of them singletons, with 2.6% in the top ten. The sequencing here drew on peripheral blood, taken on day 0 of AZD1222 vaccination. The receptors shown here come from an adult in good health. Each CDR3 is given with its conserved first and last residue. D genes are given only for firm matches. A row's size may be missing; if present it is once, few, many or a size class.

>once|-|14|TRBJ2-7|TRBV19
CASSIGRSSYEQYF
TGTGCCAGTAGTATTGGCCGGAGCTCCTACGAGCAGTACTTC
>once|-|18|TRBJ1-3|TRBV4-1
CASSQDQPTGLSGNTIYF
TGCGCCAGCAGCCAAGATCAACCCACAGGTCTCTCTGGAAACACCATATATTTT
>-|-|14|TRBJ1-5|TRBV5-6
CASSLRGGNQPQHF
TGTGCCAGCAGCTTGCGAGGGGGCAATCAGCCCCAGCATTTT
>-|-|13|TRBJ2-7|TRBV5-4
CASSLGQFYEQYF
TGTGCCAGCAGCTTGGGGCAGTTCTACGAGCAGTACTTC
>-|-|12|TRBJ2-7|TRBV12-3/TRBV12-4
CASSFHIYEQYF
TGTGCCAGCAGTTTCCATATCTACGAGCAGTACTTC
>-|-|16|TRBJ1-1|TRBV24-1
CATSDHPDGLNTEAFF
TGTGCCACCAGTGACCACCCGGACGGCCTGAACACTGAAGCTTTCTTT
>once|-|13|TRBJ2-3|TRBV7-9
CASSLAGADTQYF
TGTGCCAGCAGCTTAGCGGGGGCAGATACGCAGTATTTT
>-|-|13|TRBJ1-3|TRBV30
CAWSLGNGNTIYF
TGTGCCTGGAGTCTGGGTAACGGAAACACCATATATTTT
>-|-|14|TRBJ1-4|TRBV5-5
CASSLDWTNEKLFF
TGTGCCAGCAGCTTGGACTGGACTAATGAAAAACTGTTTTTT
>-|TRBD1|14|TRBJ1-2|TRBV3-1/TRBV3-2
CASSQGTGGPGYTF
TGTGCCAGCAGCCAAGGGACAGGGGGCCCTGGCTACACCTTC
>-|TRBD2|16|TRBJ2-1|TRBV6-5
CASSYWASGRHNEQFF
TGTGCCAGCAGTTACTGGGCTAGCGGGAGGCACAATGAGCAGTTCTTC
>-|-|16|TRBJ2-5|TRBV21-1
CASSQTGQRLQETQYF
TGTGCCAGCAGCCAAACGGGACAGCGCTTACAAGAGACCCAGTACTTC
>-|-|13|TRBJ2-2|TRBV30
CACNYVGGGELFF
TGTGCCTGCAACTATGTGGGGGGCGGGGAGCTGTTTTTT
>-|TRBD2|15|TRBJ2-7|TRBV6-5
CASSYSNSGSYEQYF
TGTGCCAGCAGTTACTCGAATAGCGGGAGCTACGAGCAGTACTTC
>-|TRBD2|13|TRBJ2-3|TRBV12-5
CASGLLTSGISYF
TGTGCTAGTGGTTTGCTGACTAGCGGGATTAGTTATTTT
>-|-|12|TRBJ1-1|TRBV7-9
CASSFWETEAFF
TGTGCCAGCAGCTTTTGGGAGACTGAAGCTTTCTTT
>once|-|14|TRBJ1-1|TRBV14
CASSQEGLNTEAFF
TGTGCCAGCAGCCAAGAGGGGCTGAACACTGAAGCTTTCTTT
>few|-|15|TRBJ2-7|TRBV18
CASSPTFLSSYEQYF
TGTGCCAGCTCACCAACGTTCTTGAGCTCCTACGAGCAGTACTTC
>-|TRBD1|15|TRBJ2-2|TRBV3-1/TRBV3-2
CASSHTDRFTGELFF
TGTGCCAGCAGTCACACGGACAGGTTCACCGGGGAGCTGTTTTTT
>-|-|14|TRBJ1-4|TRBV29-1
CSVPGAGIEEKLFF
TGCAGCGTTCCCGGGGCAGGGATTGAGGAAAAACTGTTTTTT
>-|TRBD1|14|TRBJ2-7|TRBV19
CASSIAYRGNEQYF
TGTGCCAGTAGTATAGCATACAGGGGGAACGAGCAGTACTTC
>-|-|13|TRBJ1-1|TRBV29-1
CSVHVGGDGEAFF
TGCAGCGTTCACGTGGGGGGGGACGGTGAAGCTTTCTTT
>once|TRBD2|16|TRBJ2-7|TRBV19
CASSPLSRGGSYEQYF
TGTGCCAGTAGTCCCCTCTCCCGCGGGGGGTCCTACGAGCAGTACTTC
>-|-|13|TRBJ1-6|TRBV7-9
CASSSGQNSPLHF
TGTGCCAGCAGCTCTGGACAGAATTCACCCCTCCACTTT
>-|TRBD2|16|TRBJ2-7|TRBV4-2
CASSQEGSGRDYEQYF
TGTGCCAGCAGCCAAGAGGGTAGCGGGAGGGACTACGAGCAGTACTTC
>-|-|14|TRBJ2-7|TRBV29-1
CSVESRGEADEQYF
TGCAGCGTTGAGTCTCGAGGGGAGGCTGACGAGCAGTACTTC
>-|TRBD1|18|TRBJ1-1|TRBV19
CASRDPGQALEGHTEAFF
TGTGCCAGTCGCGATCCGGGACAGGCTCTGGAGGGGCACACTGAAGCTTTCTTT
>once|-|15|TRBJ2-7|TRBV6-5
CASSYIETASYEQYF
TGTGCCAGCAGTTACATCGAGACAGCATCCTACGAGCAGTACTTC
>once|-|18|TRBJ2-3|TRBV11-2
CASSPGGADGRYTDTQYF
TGTGCCAGCAGCCCAGGGGGGGCCGACGGGAGGTACACAGATACGCAGTATTTT
>-|TRBD2|18|TRBJ2-3|TRBV7-8
CASSFLAGGPSGTDTQYF
TGTGCCAGCAGCTTCCTAGCGGGAGGGCCGTCTGGCACAGATACGCAGTATTTT
>-|-|13|TRBJ2-2|TRBV5-1
CASSTEGRGELFF
TGCGCCAGCAGCACGGAGGGACGCGGGGAGCTGTTTTTT
>-|TRBD1|14|TRBJ1-6|TRBV5-1
CASSLGQGSSPLHF
TGCGCCAGCAGCTTGGGACAGGGCAGCTCACCCCTCCACTTT
>once|TRBD2|15|TRBJ2-7|TRBV7-2
CASSLSVTSEYEQYF
TGTGCCAGCAGTTTATCCGTGACTAGCGAGTACGAGCAGTACTTC
>-|-|16|TRBJ1-2|TRBV7-2
CASSDRGGQTGYGYTF
TGTGCCAGCAGCGACCGCGGGGGGCAAACAGGCTATGGCTACACCTTC
>-|-|11|TRBJ2-5|TRBV20-1
CSARGKETQYF
TGCAGTGCTAGAGGTAAAGAGACCCAGTACTTC
>-|TRBD1|14|TRBJ2-1|TRBV30
CAWSGGTGIGEQFF
TGTGCCTGGAGTGGGGGGACAGGAATAGGGGAGCAGTTCTTC
>-|-|13|TRBJ1-2|TRBV27
CASSLGRNYGYTF
TGTGCCAGCAGTTTAGGCAGAAACTATGGCTACACCTTC
>-|-|13|TRBJ2-7|TRBV7-9
CAAVGRSSYEQYF
TGTGCCGCTGTCGGACGCAGCTCCTACGAGCAGTACTTC
>-|-|13|TRBJ2-7|TRBV20-1
CSASLATPYEQYF
TGCAGTGCTAGTCTGGCTACCCCCTACGAGCAGTACTTC
>-|TRBD1|14|TRBJ1-1|TRBV5-1
CASSWGRGPNEAFF
TGCGCCAGCAGCTGGGGTAGGGGGCCCAATGAAGCTTTCTTT
>few|TRBD2|14|TRBJ2-7|TRBV7-8
CASSILAGDYEQYF
TGTGCCAGCAGCATCCTAGCGGGAGACTACGAGCAGTACTTC
>-|-|10|TRBJ2-7|TRBV2
CASSAYEQYF
TGTGCCAGCAGTGCCTACGAGCAGTACTTC
>-|-|12|TRBJ1-2|TRBV7-2
CASSLDGGGYTF
TGTGCCAGCAGCTTAGACGGCGGCGGCTACACCTTC